This T cell receptor (beta chain) came from a study of graft-versus-host responses after intestinal transplantation. Study at large: Isolated intestinal, liver-intestinal, or multivisceral transplants had been given to the recipients. Tacrolimus and steroids were given for two to three years to all recipients after anti-thymocyte globulin induction. Study-wide results and limits: Investigators detected GvH clones in recipient marrow, with some emerging earlier in ileum or blood.

Per the germline V gene, CDR1 is SGHNT and CDR2 is YYREEE (reference sequence). The ends were cut back, 0 bases at V and 2 bases at J, with 12 bases in the middle. The CDR3 contains 15 residues. As regards this clone: Its cognate antigen is unknown.

Clones were read by immunoSEQ multiplex PCR, and TCRdb kept only the in-frame ones, dropping some. The sample consists of roughly 120,000 clones, 90% of them appearing once. The source material was unstimulated CD4+ T cells sorted from spleen or lymph node cells, sampled before intestinal transplant. This TCR came from a human donor who received an intestinal transplant. The V call is TRBV5-4, the J call TRBJ2-7, with D tentatively TRBD2 (5 bases). The chain's CDR3 is CASSLAGVPTYEQYF. CDR3 in DNA: TGTGCCAGCAGCTTGGCCGGGGTCCCTACCTACGAGCAGTACTTC.